Sequencing of this T cell receptor beta chain was carried out in a study of T cell repertoires in cytomegalovirus infection. Study-level findings and limits: Identification of carriers of CMV plus the relevant HLA was performed using cumulative public TCR beta family frequency.

MiXCR was run by TCRdb on the reads, yielding one entry per CDR3 protein. The data hold some 940,000 distinct CDR3 sequences, with about 33% observed a single time. A note on this clonotype: Its cognate antigen is unknown. Germline and junction disagree at one end, which may indicate a read error.

CDR1 is SGHTA, CDR2 FQGNSA, per germline. The CDR3 loop spans 14 amino acids. The receptor was derived from a human donor in good health (CMV status not recorded). Some clones in this sample may be carry-over from other donors' samples. The material was cultured CD8+ T cells from PBMCs, obtained from culture after CMV antigen stimulation. V gene TRBV7-2 combines with J gene TRBJ2-1, with 8 bases matching TRBD1. CDR3 protein: CASSLTQGDNEQFF. The DNA for the CDR3 is TGTGCCAGCAGCTTAACACAGGGGGACAATGAGCAGTTTTTC.